Below, 21 T cell receptor beta chains from the same sample are listed, as sequenced in a study of T cell responses to AZD1222 COVID-19 vaccine. Profiled with immunoSEQ multiplex PCR; TCRdb holds only in-frame clones, not every one. The data show roughly 150,000 clones, with about nine tenths seen just once and around 5.9% held by the top ten. This sample comprised peripheral blood, obtained on day 0 of AZD1222 vaccination. The receptors stem from an adult in good health.

Only a few counts were recorded for this clone. In the same sample, other DNA sequences code for this CDR3. The V gene is TRBV7-8, the J gene TRBJ1-5; D perhaps matches TRBD1 (5 bases). Trimming removed 4 bases at V and 3 bases at J, with 7 bases between. The CDR3 runs 13 residues. CDR1 and CDR2 from the germline V gene are SGHVS and FQNEAQ. This chain's CDR3 is CASSSGINQPQHF. The CDR3 coding sequence is TGTGCCAGCAGCTCAGGGATCAATCAGCCCCAGCATTTT.

This clone was detected once. This chain joins TRBV3-1 (or the pseudogene TRBV3-2) and TRBJ1-1; D is unclear. CDR1 is LGHDT and CDR2 is YNNKEL in the germline V gene (reference sequence). Trimming removed 0 bases from V and 6 bases from J, with 11 bases in between. The CDR3 is made up of 14 amino acids. The CDR3 DNA is TGTGCCAGCAGCCAAGATGATGTTCGGCCTGAAGCTTTCTTT. Translation: CASSQDDVRPEAFF.

In this sample, this clone turned up once. The chain is built from TRBV5-4 and TRBJ2-5, with 7 bases fitting TRBD1. V was clipped by 4 bases and J by 4 bases; unmatched bases: 13. The CDR3 loop spans 16 amino acids. Germline V gene data show CDR1 as SGHNT and CDR2 as YYREEE (reference sequence). The CDR3 region is CASSLPGQYPRETQYF. The CDR3 DNA follows: TGTGCCAGCAGCCTGCCGGGACAGTACCCTAGAGAGACCCAGTACTTC.

V gene TRBV19 combines with J gene TRBJ2-3; TRBD2 matches at 7 bases. Germline V lookup: CDR1 LNHDA, CDR2 SQIVND (reference sequence). V was clipped by 3 bases and J by 2 bases; unmatched bases: 8. The CDR3 spans 16 residues. CDR3 nucleotides: TGTGCCAGTAGTATCGGGCTAGCGGAGATCACAGATACGCAGTATTTT. It is translated as CASSIGLAEITDTQYF.

The CDR3 nucleotides are TGTGCCAGCAGCCCCGGGACAGCAACTAATGAAAAACTGTTTTTT. It encodes CASSPGTATNEKLFF. V gene TRBV9 combines with J gene TRBJ1-4; 7 nucleotides line up with TRBD1. The CDR3 runs 15 residues. The V and J ends lost 4 bases and 0 bases, in that order; junction bases with no gene match: 3. CDR1 is SGDLS, CDR2 YYNGEE, per germline.

V gene TRBV11-2 combines with J gene TRBJ2-5; maybe TRBD2 (7 bases). V lost 0 bases and J 1 base, leaving 18 bases between the germline ends. The CDR3 has 18 residues. Germline values: CDR1 SGHAT, CDR2 FQNNGV. The CDR3 spells CASSLDLQGGGFQETQYF. DNA of the CDR3: TGTGCCAGCAGCTTAGACCTTCAGGGCGGGGGCTTCCAAGAGACCCAGTACTTC.

The rearrangement joins TRBV7-2 to TRBJ2-3, with D hard to call. Trimming stripped 0 bases from V and 6 bases from J, with 4 bases between. This CDR3 comprises 12 residues. Germline CDR1 is SGHTA and CDR2 is FQGNSA. The CDR3 region is CASSLALDTQYF. The CDR3 DNA reads as TGTGCCAGCAGCTTAGCGTTGGATACGCAGTATTTT.

This chain joins TRBV6-1 and TRBJ1-2; D not resolved. This CDR3 is built from 11 residues. From germline, CDR1 is MNHNS and CDR2 SASEGT. Trimming stripped 3 bases from V and 8 bases from J, with 7 bases between. The CDR3 nucleotides read TGTGCCAGCAGTGAGGCAGCGGGCTACACCTTC. As protein: CASSEAAGYTF.

This chain joins TRBV28 and TRBJ1-6, with a weak D call TRBD1 (6 bases). Germline V gene lookup returns CDR1 MDHEN and CDR2 SYDVKM. V was clipped by 5 bases and J by 6 bases, with 11 bases between them. The CDR3 runs 14 residues. CDR3: CASSPDSGNSPLHF. The CDR3 nucleotides are TGTGCCAGCAGTCCGGACAGTGGTAATTCACCCCTCCACTTT.

A remark on this clone: Other nucleotide sequences in the sample specify the same CDR3. The rearrangement links TRBV4-3 to TRBJ2-2; D call uncertain. Germline CDR1 LGHNA, CDR2 YSLEER. Trimming stripped 0 bases from V and 0 bases from J, with 8 bases between. CDR3 length: 16 amino acids. The CDR3 DNA reads TGCGCCAGCAGCCAAGAAGCCCCAGCGAACACCGGGGAGCTGTTTTTT. It codes for CASSQEAPANTGELFF.

The chain is built from TRBV19 and TRBJ2-4, with TRBD1 matching over 7 bases. With 8 bases clipped from V and 9 bases from J, the junction kept 10 bases outside the gene matches. This CDR3 has 13 residues. The V gene's germline CDR1 is LNHDA and CDR2 SQIVND (reference sequence). The CDR3 DNA is TGTGCCAGTCAGACAACAGGGGTTAGCATTCAGTACTTC. Translation gives CASQTTGVSIQYF.

CDR3 bases: TGTGCCAGCAGCTCATACAGGGGCAATGAGCAGTTCTTC. Translated, it gives CASSSYRGNEQFF. The chain couples TRBV5-8 to TRBJ2-1, with TRBD1 matching over 7 bases. CDR1 is SGHTS, CDR2 YDEGEE, per germline. Losses at the gene ends were 3 bases for V and 6 bases for J; bases not matched to a gene: 3. The CDR3 runs 13 residues.

This chain joins TRBV7-2 and TRBJ1-2; D call uncertain. V dropped 1 base and J dropped 8 bases, with 14 bases sitting between them. Germline lookup yields CDR1 SGHTA and CDR2 FQGNSA. This CDR3 has 14 amino acids. Written as DNA, the CDR3 is TGTGCCAGCAGCTTAGAGCCAGGCCCGGGAGGCTACACCTTC. Amino acid sequence: CASSLEPGPGGYTF.

The J gene is TRBJ1-2, the V gene TRBV7-3; possible D gene TRBD1, 6 bases. The ends were cut back, 8 bases at V and 2 bases at J, with 12 bases in the middle. The CDR3 has 13 amino acids. The V gene's germline CDR1 is SGHTA and CDR2 FQGTGA. The CDR3 sequence: CASAQGQNYGYTF. The CDR3 DNA reads TGTGCCAGCGCCCAAGGACAGAACTATGGCTACACCTTC.

With respect to this clone: Other DNA sequences of this sample code for an identical CDR3. The chain recombines TRBV12-3 or TRBV12-4 with TRBJ2-3, with D hard to call. Trimming took 1 base from V and 0 from J, leaving 2 bases between them. This CDR3 spans 13 amino acids. The CDR3 here is CASSLGSTDTQYF. As DNA, the CDR3 is TGTGCCAGCAGTTTAGGGAGCACAGATACGCAGTATTTT.

The genes are TRBV19 and TRBJ1-2, with 7 bases that match TRBD1. The germline V gene encodes CDR1 LNHDA and CDR2 SQIVND (reference sequence). This CDR3 comprises 13 residues. V was pared by 7 bases and J by 5 bases, with 7 bases of the junction left unmatched. CDR3 protein: CASTGGSEYGYTF. As DNA, the CDR3 is TGTGCCAGTACAGGGGGTTCAGAATATGGCTACACCTTC.

The chain uses TRBV11-2 and TRBJ1-6; 10 positions agree with TRBD1. With 5 bases clipped from V and 1 base from J, the junction kept 8 bases outside the gene matches. The CDR3 has 18 residues. The germline gives CDR1 SGHAT, CDR2 FQNNGV. CDR3 in DNA: TGTGCCAGCAGCCCTCGATGGGACAGGGGTTCCTATAATTCACCCCTCCACTTT. Residues: CASSPRWDRGSYNSPLHF.

The CDR3 region is CASSSGGVYEQYF. CDR3 bases: TGTGCCAGCAGCTCAGGGGGTGTCTACGAGCAGTACTTC. This sequence joins TRBV7-9 and TRBJ2-7, with 7 nucleotides matching TRBD1. Germline V gene sequence: CDR1 SEHNR, CDR2 FQNEAQ (reference sequence). This CDR3 is 13 amino acids long. J gave up 3 bases and V 4 bases, and 3 bases lay outside the gene matches.

The chain recombines TRBV10-1 with TRBJ2-1, with D tentatively TRBD1 (7 bases). The V gene's germline CDR1 is WNHNN and CDR2 SYGVQD (reference sequence). V lost 2 bases and J 7 bases, leaving 12 bases between the germline ends. This CDR3 has 14 amino acids. DNA for the CDR3: TGCGCCAGCAGTGAGCAGGGGGGCTGGAATGAGCAGTTCTTC. It encodes CASSEQGGWNEQFF.

The sample holds one count of this clone. J is TRBJ1-1 and V is TRBV4-3; D not resolved. There are 15 residues in the CDR3. V lost 0 bases, J lost 1 base, and 9 bases lay in between. The germline CDR1 and CDR2 sequences are LGHNA and YSLEER. The CDR3 is CASSQDPSSNTEAFF. DNA of the CDR3: TGCGCCAGCAGCCAAGATCCCTCCTCGAACACTGAAGCTTTCTTT.

This chain connects TRBV5-1 to TRBJ2-7; the D gene is possibly TRBD1 (5 bases). Germline V gene sequence: CDR1 SGHRS, CDR2 YFSETQ. The CDR3 covers 14 residues. The V end was cut by 0 bases, the J end by 6 bases, with 13 bases between. The CDR3: CASSLGQGIGEQYF. In DNA form, the CDR3 reads TGCGCCAGCAGCTTGGGTCAGGGAATAGGCGAGCAGTACTTC.